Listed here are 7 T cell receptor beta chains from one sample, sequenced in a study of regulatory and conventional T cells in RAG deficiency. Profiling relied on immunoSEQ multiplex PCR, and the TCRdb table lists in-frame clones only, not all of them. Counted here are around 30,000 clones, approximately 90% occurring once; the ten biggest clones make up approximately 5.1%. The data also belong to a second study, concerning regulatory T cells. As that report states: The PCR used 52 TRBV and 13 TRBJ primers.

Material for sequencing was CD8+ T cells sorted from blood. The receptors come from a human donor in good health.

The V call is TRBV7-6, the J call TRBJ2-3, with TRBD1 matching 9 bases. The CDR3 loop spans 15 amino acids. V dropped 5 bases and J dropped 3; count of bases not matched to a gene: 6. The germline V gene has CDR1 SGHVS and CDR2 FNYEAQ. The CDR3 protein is CASSAGTGSTDTQYF. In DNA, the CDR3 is TGTGCCAGCAGCGCCGGGACAGGGAGTACAGATACGCAGTATTTT.

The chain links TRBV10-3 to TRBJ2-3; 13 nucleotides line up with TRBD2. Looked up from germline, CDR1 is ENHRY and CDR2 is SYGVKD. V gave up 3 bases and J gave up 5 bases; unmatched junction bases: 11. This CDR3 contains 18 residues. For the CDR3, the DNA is TGTGCCATCAGTGACCCCGACGGACTAGCGGGAGAAGGAGATACGCAGTATTTT. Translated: CAISDPDGLAGEGDTQYF.

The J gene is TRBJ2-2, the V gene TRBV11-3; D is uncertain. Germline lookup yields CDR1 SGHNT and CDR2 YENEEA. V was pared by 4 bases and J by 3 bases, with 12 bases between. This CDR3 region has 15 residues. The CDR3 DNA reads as TGTGCCAGCAGCTCCGCCCAGTTGGACACCGGGGAGCTGTTTTTT. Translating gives CASSSAQLDTGELFF. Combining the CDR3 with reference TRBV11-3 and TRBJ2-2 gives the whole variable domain EAGVVQSPRYKIIEKKQPVAFWCNPISGHNTLYWYLQNLGQGPELLIRYENEEAVDDSQLPKDRFSAERLKGVDSTLKIQPAELGDSAVYLCASSSAQLDTGELFFGEGSRLTVL.

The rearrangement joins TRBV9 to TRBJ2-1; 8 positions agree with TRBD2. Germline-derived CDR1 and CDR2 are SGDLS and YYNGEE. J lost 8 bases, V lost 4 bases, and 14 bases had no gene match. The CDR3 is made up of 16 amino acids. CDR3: CASSQLSLAGSDEQFF. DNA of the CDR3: TGTGCCAGCAGCCAACTGAGTCTAGCGGGTAGCGATGAGCAGTTCTTC.

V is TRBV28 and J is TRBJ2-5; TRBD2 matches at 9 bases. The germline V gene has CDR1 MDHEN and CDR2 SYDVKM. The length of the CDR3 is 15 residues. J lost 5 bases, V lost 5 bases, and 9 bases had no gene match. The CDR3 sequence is CASSPRGTSSETQYF. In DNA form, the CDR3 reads TGTGCCAGCAGTCCGAGAGGGACTAGCTCGGAGACCCAGTACTTC.

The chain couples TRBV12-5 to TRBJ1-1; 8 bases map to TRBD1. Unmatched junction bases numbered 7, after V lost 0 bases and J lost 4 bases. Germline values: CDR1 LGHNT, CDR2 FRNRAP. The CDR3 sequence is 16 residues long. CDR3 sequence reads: CASGLVLTGAGTEAFF. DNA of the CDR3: TGTGCTAGTGGTTTGGTTCTGACAGGGGCGGGCACTGAAGCTTTCTTT.

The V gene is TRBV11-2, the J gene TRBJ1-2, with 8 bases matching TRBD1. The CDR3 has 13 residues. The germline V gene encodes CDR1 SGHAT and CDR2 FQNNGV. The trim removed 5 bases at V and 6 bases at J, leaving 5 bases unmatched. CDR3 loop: CASSPGQGNGYTF. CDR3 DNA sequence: TGTGCCAGCAGCCCCGGACAGGGAAATGGCTACACCTTC.